Listed below are T cell receptor beta chains from one sample, sequenced in a study of technical replicates of blood from a handful of donors. Generated by immunoSEQ multiplex PCR, the TCRdb table keeps only in-frame clones and is missing some. Of tens of thousands of clones listed, 93% are singletons. Sequenced sample: T cells isolated from PBMCs. The receptors shown here come from a human donor in good health. Both conserved end residues are part of each CDR3. The D gene is left open where the match is weak. Clone size is not always given. Where it is, it says once, few, many or a class for expanded clones.

size,V,D,J,DNA,CDR3
NA,TRBV19,TRBD2,TRBJ2-7,TGTGCCAGTAGCCCCTCAATTCAACTAGCGGAGGGGTTCTACGAGCAGTACTTC,CASSPSIQLAEGFYEQYF
NA,TRBV6-5,NA,TRBJ2-7,TGTGCCAGCAGTTACATGACGGGCTACGAGCAGTACTTC,CASSYMTGYEQYF
NA,TRBV29-1,TRBD2,TRBJ2-3,TGCAGCGTTGAAAACGAGCGGGAGTATCGAGGGGATACGCAGTATTTT,CSVENEREYRGDTQYF
NA,TRBV4-1,TRBD1,TRBJ2-7,TGCGCCAGCAGCAGGGACAGGGGCCTCTACGAGCAGTACTTC,CASSRDRGLYEQYF
NA,TRBV11-2,NA,TRBJ1-6,TGTGCCAGCAGCCAATACTCTTCACCCCTCCACTTT,CASSQYSSPLHF
NA,TRBV4-1,NA,TRBJ2-2,TGCGCCAGCAGTCAAAGTCGGGAAACCGGGGAGCTGTTTTTT,CASSQSRETGELFF
once,TRBV7-9,TRBD1,TRBJ2-1,TGTGCCAGCAGCTTCCTTTTTGGACAGGGAAGGTTCAATGAGCAGTTCTTC,CASSFLFGQGRFNEQFF
once,TRBV7-2,TRBD2,TRBJ2-7,TGTGCCAGCAGCTCGGGACTGGCCGGGGGGGAGCAGTACTTC,CASSSGLAGGEQYF
NA,TRBV4-1,TRBD2,TRBJ2-1,TGCGCCAGCAGCCAAGAAGTCGGGACTATGGGCGATGAGCAGTTCTTC,CASSQEVGTMGDEQFF
NA,TRBV15,NA,TRBJ1-4,TGTGCCACCAGCAGCGAGACAGGCGGTAATGAAAAACTGTTTTTT,CATSSETGGNEKLFF
NA,TRBV28,NA,TRBJ2-3,TGTGCCAGCAGTTGGAGAGGCCCCCGCAGGGATTTT,CASSWRGPRRDF
NA,TRBV5-4,NA,TRBJ2-7,TGTGCCAGCAGCGGAGGACGGTCCTCCTACGAGCAGTACTTC,CASSGGRSSYEQYF
NA,TRBV5-1,NA,TRBJ2-7,TGCGCCAGCAGCCCCTATTCTACAGGGCCCGAGCAGTACTTC,CASSPYSTGPEQYF
NA,TRBV7-9,TRBD1,TRBJ1-1,TGTGCCAGCAGCTTATTGAGGGGGGGACAGGATGAAGCTTTCTTT,CASSLLRGGQDEAFF
NA,TRBV5-4,NA,TRBJ1-3,TGTGCCAGCAGCCCCTTGGTGGCAGGTTCCGGAAACACCATATATTTT,CASSPLVAGSGNTIYF
NA,TRBV28,TRBD1,TRBJ2-7,TGTGCCAGCAGACCCGGGACAGGGGGCTTCTCCTACGAGCAGTACTTC,CASRPGTGGFSYEQYF
NA,TRBV30,NA,TRBJ1-1,TGTGCCTGGAGTGTAGACATGAACACTGAAGCTTTCTTT,CAWSVDMNTEAFF
NA,TRBV14,NA,TRBJ2-7,TGTGCCAGCAGCCAAGGATTTCGGGGTTCTGGAGAGCAGTACTTC,CASSQGFRGSGEQYF
NA,TRBV28,NA,TRBJ2-7,TGTGCCAGCAGTCCAGGGTTCTACGAGCAGTACTTC,CASSPGFYEQYF
NA,TRBV19,NA,TRBJ1-3,TGTGCCAGTAGTATAGGGCCCTCTGCGGGCGGAAACACCATATATTTT,CASSIGPSAGGNTIYF
once,TRBV5-6,NA,TRBJ1-2,TGTGCCAGCAGCTTGACAAAAAGCTCACGCGGTCTCTATGGCTACACCTTC,CASSLTKSSRGLYGYTF
few,TRBV28,TRBD1,TRBJ1-1,TGTGCCAGTTCTGAAAACAGGGGCACTGAAGCTTTCTTT,CASSENRGTEAFF
NA,TRBV11-2,NA,TRBJ2-1,TGTGCCAGCAGCTTAGGAAGGGGTGTCGGTAATGAGCAGTTCTTC,CASSLGRGVGNEQFF
NA,TRBV7-2,TRBD1,TRBJ1-3,TGTGCCACAGGGGGCGGGGGAAACACCATATATTTT,CATGGGGNTIYF
few,TRBV27,NA,TRBJ2-1,TGTGCCAGCTCGCCTCGGACGGGACCAAGGGGGTACAATGAGCAGTTCTTC,CASSPRTGPRGYNEQFF
NA,TRBV27,NA,TRBJ1-5,TGTGCCAGCCGTGGGGCAGGCGGTCAGCCCCAGCATTTT,CASRGAGGQPQHF
NA,TRBV7-9,TRBD1,TRBJ2-1,TGTGCCAGCAGCTTATTAAAAAGGACAGGGAGCAATGAGCAGTTCTTC,CASSLLKRTGSNEQFF
NA,TRBV4-1,TRBD1,TRBJ1-1,TGCGCCAGCAGCCAATTCGGGACAGGGAACACTGAAGCTTTCTTT,CASSQFGTGNTEAFF
once,TRBV7-9,TRBD1,TRBJ2-7,TGTGCCAGCAGCATGGGACAGCCCCTCGACGAGCAGTACTTC,CASSMGQPLDEQYF
NA,TRBV30,NA,TRBJ1-5,TGTGCCTGGTCCCGGAGGGGCAATCAGCCCCAGCATTTT,CAWSRRGNQPQHF
NA,TRBV6-1,NA,TRBJ1-1,TGTGCCAGCACTCGACTCCTGAACACTGAAGCTTTCTTT,CASTRLLNTEAFF
NA,TRBV4-1,NA,TRBJ2-1,TGCGCCAGCAGCCAAGTGCAGGGACAAACAATGTACAATGAGCAGTTCTTC,CASSQVQGQTMYNEQFF
NA,TRBV6-5,NA,TRBJ1-6,TGTGCCAGCAGTTACTCGAGCTCGGTAGTGACACCCCTCCACTTT,CASSYSSSVVTPLHF
NA,TRBV6-5,TRBD1,TRBJ1-1,TGTGCCACCTACAGGGGATACACTGAAGCTTTCTTT,CATYRGYTEAFF
NA,TRBV9,NA,TRBJ1-4,TGTGCCAGCAGCCCGACGGGGTTGTCTAATGAAAAACTGTTTTTT,CASSPTGLSNEKLFF
NA,TRBV5-4,NA,TRBJ2-3,TGTGCCAGCAGCTTGAGGGCGGCGGGTGATACGCAGTATTTT,CASSLRAAGDTQYF
NA,TRBV29-1,TRBD2,TRBJ2-1,TGCAGCGTTTCCCAGGCCACTAGCGTGCGCGAGCAGTTCTTC,CSVSQATSVREQFF
NA,TRBV5-1,NA,TRBJ1-1,TGCGCCAGCAGCTTGGTCGGGAGGGCCCTTTTCGGGAACACTGAAGCTTTCTTT,CASSLVGRALFGNTEAFF